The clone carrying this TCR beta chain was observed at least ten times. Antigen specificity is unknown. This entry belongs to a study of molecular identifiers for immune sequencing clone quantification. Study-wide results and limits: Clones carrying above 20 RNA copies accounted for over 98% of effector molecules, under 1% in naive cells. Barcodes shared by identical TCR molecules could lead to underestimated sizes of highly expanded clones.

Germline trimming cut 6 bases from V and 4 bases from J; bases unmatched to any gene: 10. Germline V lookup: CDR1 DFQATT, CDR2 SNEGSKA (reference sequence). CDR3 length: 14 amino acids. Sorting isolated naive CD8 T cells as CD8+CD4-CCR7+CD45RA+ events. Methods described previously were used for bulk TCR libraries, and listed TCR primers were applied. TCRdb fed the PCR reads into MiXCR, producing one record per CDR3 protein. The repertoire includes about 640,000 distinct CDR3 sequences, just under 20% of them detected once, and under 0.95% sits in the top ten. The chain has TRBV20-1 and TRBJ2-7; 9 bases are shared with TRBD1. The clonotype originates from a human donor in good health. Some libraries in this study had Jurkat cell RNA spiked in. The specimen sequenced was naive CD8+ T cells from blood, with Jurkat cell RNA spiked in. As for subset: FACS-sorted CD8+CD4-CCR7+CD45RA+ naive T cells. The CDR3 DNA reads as TGCAGTGCACCAGCCGTAGGACAGGGGTACGAGCAGTACTTC. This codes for CSAPAVGQGYEQYF.